A selection of T cell receptor beta chains follows, all from one sample in a study of blood T cell repertoires in COVID-19. The repertoire was sequenced with immunoSEQ multiplex PCR; TCRdb's copy has only in-frame clones and lacks some. Among 130,000 or so clones listed, under 85% were seen once. The sequencing input was peripheral blood. The source of these receptors is a woman aged 60-75 years with acute or convalescent COVID-19. Both conserved end residues are part of each CDR3. A D gene is named only where the DNA matches it firmly. Size is omitted from some rows. Given values are once, few, many or a class for expanded clones.

clone_size d_call j_call v_call cdr3_aa cdr3_nt
NA NA TRBJ2-3 TRBV7-9 CASSEGGFTDTQYF TGTGCCAGCAGCGAAGGGGGTTTTACAGATACGCAGTATTTT
once NA TRBJ2-5 TRBV28 CASSSGDKETQYF TGTGCCAGCAGCTCAGGCGATAAAGAGACCCAGTACTTC
NA NA TRBJ2-3 TRBV6-1 CASSESGSTDTQYF TGTGCCAGCAGTGAGTCGGGGAGCACAGATACGCAGTATTTT
NA TRBD1 TRBJ1-1 TRBV7-2 CASSFRTGWNTEAFF TGTGCCAGCAGCTTTAGGACAGGGTGGAACACTGAAGCTTTCTTT
NA NA TRBJ2-4 TRBV3-1/TRBV3-2 CASSQELGGIQYF TGTGCCAGCAGCCAAGAACTAGGAGGCATTCAGTACTTC
NA NA TRBJ1-1 TRBV10-3 CAIGAPLDRRGEAFF TGTGCCATCGGAGCCCCCCTCGACAGGCGAGGTGAAGCTTTCTTT
NA TRBD1 TRBJ2-3 TRBV2 CASSEQGGMADTQYF TGTGCCAGCAGTGAACAAGGGGGCATGGCAGATACGCAGTATTTT
NA NA TRBJ2-1 TRBV6-2/TRBV6-3 CASSYYPLWRNEQFF TGTGCCAGCAGTTATTATCCTCTCTGGAGAAATGAGCAGTTCTTC
NA NA TRBJ1-1 TRBV6-5 CASTLMNTEAFF TGTGCCAGCACCTTAATGAACACTGAAGCTTTCTTT
NA NA TRBJ2-1 TRBV11-2 CASSLMGAEVNEQFF TGTGCCAGCAGCTTAATGGGGGCGGAGGTCAATGAGCAGTTCTTC
NA NA TRBJ1-1 TRBV29-1 CSVYRDTEAFF TGCAGCGTTTACAGAGACACTGAAGCTTTCTTT
NA TRBD2 TRBJ2-1 TRBV9 CASSVVAGAYNEQFF TGTGCCAGCAGCGTAGTAGCGGGGGCCTACAATGAGCAGTTCTTC
NA NA TRBJ1-2 TRBV29-1 CSVEDQAGYGDYGYTF TGCAGCGTTGAAGATCAAGCAGGGTATGGTGACTATGGCTACACCTTC
few NA TRBJ1-6 TRBV14 CASSQERSSYNSPLHF TGTGCCAGCAGCCAAGAGAGGAGCTCCTATAATTCACCCCTCCACTTT
few NA TRBJ1-2 TRBV5-4 CASSSKGDYGYTF TGTGCCAGCAGCTCGAAGGGAGACTATGGCTACACCTTC
NA NA TRBJ1-1 TRBV7-9 CASSQIGDTEAFF TGTGCCAGCAGCCAAATCGGGGACACTGAAGCTTTCTTT
NA NA TRBJ1-1 TRBV20-1 CSALHQQTAFF TGCAGTGCCCTACATCAACAGACAGCTTTCTTT
NA TRBD1 TRBJ1-2 TRBV6-6 CASSQLQGADYGYTF TGTGCCAGCAGTCAACTTCAGGGGGCAGATTATGGCTACACCTTC
NA NA TRBJ2-7 TRBV9 CASSVAEGLHQYF TGTGCCAGCAGCGTAGCAGAAGGACTCCATCAGTACTTC
once NA TRBJ1-5 TRBV19 CASSNGQPQHF TGTGCCAGTAGTAATGGCCAGCCCCAGCATTTT
NA TRBD1 TRBJ1-1 TRBV7-9 CASSPGQVFGTEAFF TGTGCCAGCAGCCCCGGACAGGTTTTCGGGACTGAAGCTTTCTTT
NA NA TRBJ1-2 TRBV7-2 CASSLVGGGYGYTF TGTGCCAGCAGCTTGGTTGGGGGGGGCTATGGCTACACCTTC
NA TRBD2 TRBJ2-7 TRBV29-1 CSSKGLAGVSSYEQYF TGCAGCTCCAAGGGACTAGCGGGGGTAAGCTCCTACGAGCAGTACTTC
few TRBD1 TRBJ2-5 TRBV6-6 CASTGTGVPIGTQYF TGTGCCAGCACCGGGACAGGGGTACCGATTGGGACCCAGTACTTC
NA NA TRBJ2-3 TRBV9 CASSVEWYTSITDTQYF TGTGCCAGCAGCGTAGAATGGTATACTAGTATCACAGATACGCAGTATTTT
NA TRBD1 TRBJ1-1 TRBV5-1 CASGRGTGVVDTEAFF TGCGCCAGCGGCCGAGGGACAGGGGTGGTGGACACTGAAGCTTTCTTT
NA NA TRBJ2-1 TRBV10-3 CAISEGLAQFF TGTGCCATCAGTGAGGGACTCGCTCAGTTCTTC
NA NA TRBJ1-5 TRBV28 CASSSTKTIGPQHF TGTGCCAGCAGTTCTACTAAGACGATCGGGCCCCAGCATTTT
NA NA TRBJ1-1 TRBV7-2 CASSLGQMNTEAFF TGTGCCAGCAGCTTAGGACAGATGAACACTGAAGCTTTCTTT
NA TRBD2 TRBJ2-1 TRBV7-9 CASSSGLAVFNEQFF TGTGCCAGCAGCTCGGGACTAGCGGTATTCAATGAGCAGTTCTTC
once NA TRBJ1-4 TRBV11-2 CASNAGSVREKLFF TGTGCCAGCAACGCCGGGTCGGTTCGCGAAAAACTGTTTTTT
NA NA TRBJ2-1 TRBV9 CASSRGGDRGEQFF TGTGCCAGCAGTAGGGGGGGAGACAGAGGCGAGCAGTTCTTC
NA NA TRBJ2-2 TRBV5-1 CASSPGTLNTGELFF TGCGCCAGCAGTCCGGGGACTTTGAACACCGGGGAGCTGTTTTTT
NA NA TRBJ1-1 TRBV7-9 CASSLAGHTEAFF TGTGCCAGCAGCTTAGCGGGGCACACTGAAGCTTTCTTT
NA TRBD1 TRBJ1-1 TRBV27 CASSSPGQGVYTEAFF TGTGCCAGCAGTTCTCCGGGACAGGGGGTGTACACTGAAGCTTTCTTT
NA NA TRBJ1-6 TRBV27 CASSLSGVAHSPLHF TGTGCCAGCAGTTTATCGGGAGTAGCCCATTCACCCCTCCACTTT
many NA TRBJ2-5 TRBV27 CARTGYFRKETQYF TGTGCCAGGACCGGGTACTTCAGAAAAGAGACCCAGTACTTC
NA TRBD1 TRBJ1-1 TRBV10-3 CAISVRTGGRGAFF TGTGCCATCAGTGTCCGGACAGGGGGCCGAGGAGCTTTCTTT
NA TRBD1 TRBJ1-2 TRBV2 CASSNSAGGSYGYTF TGTGCCAGCAGTAATAGTGCAGGGGGCAGCTATGGCTACACCTTC
NA NA TRBJ1-5 TRBV12-3/TRBV12-4 CASSFSPNQPQHF TGTGCCAGCAGTTTTTCCCCGAATCAGCCCCAGCATTTT
NA NA TRBJ1-5 TRBV5-6 CASSPGGGLEPQHF TGTGCCAGCAGCCCGGGGGGGGGCCTTGAGCCCCAGCATTTT
NA NA TRBJ2-1 TRBV3-1/TRBV3-2 CASSQAWTGRDEQFF TGTGCCAGCAGCCAAGCTTGGACAGGGAGGGATGAGCAGTTCTTC
NA NA TRBJ1-1 TRBV19 CASSVRRTLNTEAFF TGTGCCAGTAGTGTGCGACGGACTTTGAACACTGAAGCTTTCTTT
NA TRBD1 TRBJ1-6 TRBV6-5 CASSRRTGGDSPLHF TGTGCCAGCAGTCGTCGGACAGGGGGCGATTCACCCCTCCACTTT
NA NA TRBJ1-1 TRBV30 CAWAEQAAGAFF TGTGCCTGGGCGGAGCAGGCGGCGGGGGCTTTCTTT
NA NA TRBJ1-2 TRBV19 CASSPGKDYGYTF TGTGCCAGTAGTCCGGGAAAGGACTATGGCTACACCTTC
NA NA TRBJ2-7 TRBV10-3 CAIAGTPVYEQYF TGTGCCATCGCCGGGACACCCGTCTACGAGCAGTACTTC
NA TRBD1 TRBJ2-7 TRBV6-6 CASSYPGQGTYEQYF TGTGCCAGCAGTTACCCGGGACAGGGTACCTACGAGCAGTACTTC
NA NA TRBJ1-1 TRBV2 CASIVARNTEAFF TGTGCCAGCATAGTCGCTAGGAACACTGAAGCTTTCTTT